This TCR beta chain was profiled in a study of cytomegalovirus exposure and HLA in healthy donors. On the study more broadly: It was reported in a later analysis that the 95 to 150 validation repertoires used the same platform as the 666 first-cohort repertoires.

TCRdb's table, derived via immunoSEQ multiplex PCR, lists solely in-frame clones and lacks some. The sample carries 140,000 or so clones, 80% to 90% recorded once. This CDR3 region has 12 residues. The V end lost 5 bases, the J end lost 0 bases, and 5 bases lay between the germline ends. Germline CDR1 and CDR2: KGHSH and LQKENI. This TCR derives from a woman aged 25 to 45 in good health and CMV-seropositive. The rearrangement links TRBV18 to TRBJ2-7; D unresolved. Sequencing was performed on PBMCs. The CDR3 loop is CASSTGSYEQYF. The CDR3 coding sequence is TGTGCCAGCTCAACCGGCTCCTACGAGCAGTACTTC.